This TCR beta chain was sequenced for a study of cytomegalovirus exposure and HLA in healthy donors. Whole-study results and caveats: Accurate prediction of HLA-A and HLA-B alleles (for most subjects) was reportedly achieved from TCR beta sequences.

13 Jbeta primers and 60 Vbeta primers were used for the PCR. Measured with immunoSEQ multiplex PCR; TCRdb has only the in-frame clones, and not every one. This sample yields fewer than 200,000 clones, of which about 88% are seen a single time; more than 0.2% belongs to the top ten. Concerning this clone: The target antigen is unknown.

Sequenced: PBMCs. This clonotype was sampled from a girl under three years old in good health and CMV-seronegative.

The CDR3 DNA sequence: TGTGCCAGCAGCGTAGAGCTATACAATGAGCAGTTCTTC. Encoded protein: CASSVELYNEQFF. The chain couples TRBV9 to TRBJ2-1; D not resolved. The V gene's germline CDR1 is SGDLS and CDR2 YYNGEE. The CDR3 has 13 residues. Trimming took 0 bases from V and 4 from J, leaving 5 bases between them. The full variable domain, in which reference TRBV9 and TRBJ2-1 provide the parts outside the CDR3, is DSGVTQTPKHLITATGQRVTLRCSPRSGDLSVYWYQQSLDQGLQFLIQYYNGEERAKGNILERFSAQQFPDLHSELNLSSLELGDSALYFCASSVELYNEQFFGPGTRLTVL.